The rows below give T cell receptor beta chains drawn from one sample of a study of shared clonotypes between healthy human individuals. TCRdb's copy holds only in-frame clones and misses some; the assay was immunoSEQ multiplex PCR. This sample has under 2,500,000 clones, with approximately 94% found just once. The sample taken for sequencing was naive CD4+ T cells sorted from blood. Receptors originate from a man younger than 35 in good health. Each CDR3 is given with its conserved first and last residue. Fields, in order: V gene, J gene, clone size, D gene, CDR3 DNA, CDR3 protein. A D gene is named only where the DNA matches it firmly. Clone size is stated in some rows and not others, as once, few, many or a class when expanded.

V gene: TRBV7-2
J gene: TRBJ2-3
clone size: NA
D gene: NA
CDR3 DNA: TGTGCCAGCAGCTTAGCGCGGCTAGGCTTAGATACGCAGTATTTT
CDR3 protein: CASSLARLGLDTQYF

V gene: TRBV27
J gene: TRBJ1-2
clone size: NA
D gene: NA
CDR3 DNA: TGTGCCAGTTCCTCCCGGGAAGCTAACTATGGCTACACCTTC
CDR3 protein: CASSSREANYGYTF

V gene: TRBV18
J gene: TRBJ2-2
clone size: NA
D gene: TRBD1
CDR3 DNA: TGTGCCAGCTCACGTTCCAGGGGGCAGGCCGGGGAGCTGTTTTTT
CDR3 protein: CASSRSRGQAGELFF

V gene: TRBV2
J gene: TRBJ2-1
clone size: NA
D gene: TRBD2
CDR3 DNA: TGTGCCAGCAGTGCTGAGCGGGGGGCCAAGCCGTTCTTC
CDR3 protein: CASSAERGAKPFF

V gene: TRBV28
J gene: TRBJ2-7
clone size: NA
D gene: NA
CDR3 DNA: TGTGCCAGCGCGAAACAGGGCCCCTACGAGCAGTACTTC
CDR3 protein: CASAKQGPYEQYF

V gene: TRBV29-1
J gene: TRBJ1-2
clone size: NA
D gene: NA
CDR3 DNA: TGCAGCGTTGAAGAAGCCGGACACTACGGTGGCTACACCTTC
CDR3 protein: CSVEEAGHYGGYTF

V gene: TRBV30
J gene: TRBJ1-6
clone size: few
D gene: TRBD1
CDR3 DNA: TGTGCCTGGAGTAGGACAGGGAGCGATTCACCCCTCCACTTT
CDR3 protein: CAWSRTGSDSPLHF

V gene: TRBV7-2
J gene: TRBJ2-5
clone size: NA
D gene: NA
CDR3 DNA: TGTGCCAGCAGCTTAATACCCTGGACGTTGGAGACCCAGTACTTC
CDR3 protein: CASSLIPWTLETQYF

V gene: TRBV27
J gene: TRBJ1-2
clone size: NA
D gene: TRBD1
CDR3 DNA: TGTGCCAGCAGCCCGAGACAGGGGAGCTATGGCTACACCTTC
CDR3 protein: CASSPRQGSYGYTF

V gene: TRBV6-5
J gene: TRBJ1-5
clone size: NA
D gene: NA
CDR3 DNA: TGTGCCAGCGGACTGTCGGGCAATCAGCCCCAGCATTTT
CDR3 protein: CASGLSGNQPQHF

V gene: TRBV9
J gene: TRBJ1-2
clone size: NA
D gene: TRBD1
CDR3 DNA: TGTGCCAGCAGCCCCGGGACAGGGGGCGATGGCTACACCTTC
CDR3 protein: CASSPGTGGDGYTF

V gene: TRBV5-1
J gene: TRBJ1-1
clone size: once
D gene: NA
CDR3 DNA: TGCGCCAGCAGCATGGCAGGGAGAAGCACTGAAGCTTTCTTT
CDR3 protein: CASSMAGRSTEAFF

V gene: TRBV28
J gene: TRBJ1-6
clone size: NA
D gene: NA
CDR3 DNA: TGTGCCAGCAGTAGTCCCCCGGCGGCCCTCCACTTT
CDR3 protein: CASSSPPAALHF

V gene: TRBV30
J gene: TRBJ2-2
clone size: NA
D gene: NA
CDR3 DNA: TGTGCCGGGAGGGGGGCCGGGGAGCTGTTTTTT
CDR3 protein: CAGRGAGELFF

V gene: TRBV14
J gene: TRBJ2-4
clone size: NA
D gene: NA
CDR3 DNA: TGTGCCAGCAGCCAAAGGCTAGCCAAAAACATTCAGTACTTC
CDR3 protein: CASSQRLAKNIQYF

V gene: TRBV5-6
J gene: TRBJ1-3
clone size: NA
D gene: NA
CDR3 DNA: TGTGCCAGCAGCTTCAGGGAGGGGCCGATCTCTGGAAACACCATATATTTT
CDR3 protein: CASSFREGPISGNTIYF

V gene: TRBV5-6
J gene: TRBJ2-3
clone size: NA
D gene: NA
CDR3 DNA: TGTGCCAGTAGCTTGGAGATAAGCACAGATACGCAGTATTTT
CDR3 protein: CASSLEISTDTQYF

V gene: TRBV2
J gene: TRBJ2-3
clone size: NA
D gene: NA
CDR3 DNA: TGTGCCAGCGGGGTGGGGGATACGCAGTATTTT
CDR3 protein: CASGVGDTQYF

V gene: TRBV10-3
J gene: TRBJ1-1
clone size: NA
D gene: NA
CDR3 DNA: TGTGCCATCACTCCCCGTGGGGATTGGAGCGTGAACACTGAAGCTTTCTTT
CDR3 protein: CAITPRGDWSVNTEAFF

V gene: TRBV18
J gene: TRBJ1-1
clone size: NA
D gene: NA
CDR3 DNA: TGTGCCAGCTCACCAACAGGACTAACTGAAGCTTTCTTT
CDR3 protein: CASSPTGLTEAFF

V gene: TRBV6-1
J gene: TRBJ2-3
clone size: NA
D gene: NA
CDR3 DNA: TGTGCCAGCAGTGAAAGCCGGGCCGCGCAGTATTTT
CDR3 protein: CASSESRAAQYF

V gene: TRBV28
J gene: TRBJ2-6
clone size: NA
D gene: NA
CDR3 DNA: TGTGCCAGCAGATCGCCCTCTGGGGCCAACGTCCTGACTTTC
CDR3 protein: CASRSPSGANVLTF

V gene: TRBV5-1
J gene: TRBJ1-1
clone size: NA
D gene: TRBD1
CDR3 DNA: TGCGCCAGCAGCTACGACAGGGATGAAGCTTTCTTT
CDR3 protein: CASSYDRDEAFF

V gene: TRBV5-6
J gene: TRBJ1-1
clone size: NA
D gene: TRBD1
CDR3 DNA: TGTGCCAGCAGCATACCCGGGACAGGGAACACTGAAGCTTTCTTT
CDR3 protein: CASSIPGTGNTEAFF

V gene: TRBV2
J gene: TRBJ1-2
clone size: NA
D gene: NA
CDR3 DNA: TGTGCCAGCAGGCCGACAGGAAACTATGGCTACACCTTC
CDR3 protein: CASRPTGNYGYTF

V gene: TRBV11-2
J gene: TRBJ2-7
clone size: NA
D gene: NA
CDR3 DNA: TGTGCCAGCAGAGCAGGGGTCGAGCAGTACTTC
CDR3 protein: CASRAGVEQYF